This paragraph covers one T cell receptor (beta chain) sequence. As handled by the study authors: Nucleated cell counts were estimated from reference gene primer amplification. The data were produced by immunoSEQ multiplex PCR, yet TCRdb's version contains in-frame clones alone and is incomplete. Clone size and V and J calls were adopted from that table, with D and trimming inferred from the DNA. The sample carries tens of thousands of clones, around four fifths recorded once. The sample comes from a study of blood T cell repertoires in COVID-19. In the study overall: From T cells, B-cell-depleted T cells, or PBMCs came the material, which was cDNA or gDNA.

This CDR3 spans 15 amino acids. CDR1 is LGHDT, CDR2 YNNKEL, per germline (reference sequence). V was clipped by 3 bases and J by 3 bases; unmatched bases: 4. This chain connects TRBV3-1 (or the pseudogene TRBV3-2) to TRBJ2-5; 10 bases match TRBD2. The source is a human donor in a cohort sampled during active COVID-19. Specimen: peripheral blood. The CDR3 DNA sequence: TGTGCCAGCAGCCACCCCGGGACTAGCGAAGAGACCCAGTACTTC. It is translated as CASSHPGTSEETQYF.